The 5 T cell receptor beta chains below all came from one sample that was sequenced in a study of prognosis after radiotherapy for stage I lung cancer. Researchers used two-round multiplex PCR to amplify TCR beta CDR3 starting from genomic DNA. First-round PCR, the initial amplification, used primers specific to each TRBV and TRBJ gene. In TCRdb, the multiplex PCR reads were re-called with MiXCR into one record per CDR3 protein. Of 30,000 or so distinct CDR3 sequences detected, less than 35% appear once; the ten largest clones hold 9.5% to 13%. Sequencing used PBMCs, obtained before or after stereotactic body radiation therapy (not recorded which). All receptors come from a donor over 45 with non-small cell lung cancer.

With regard to this clonotype: Possible read error: a much larger clone is one base away. The CDR3 does not close with the conserved phenylalanine or tryptophan, likely indicating a read error. The chain has TRBV6-2 or TRBV6-3 and TRBJ1-6; a weak D match, TRBD1 (5 bases). Germline-derived CDR1 and CDR2 are MNHEY and SVGEGT. This CDR3 contains 13 residues. V gave up 5 bases and J gave up 9 bases, with 11 bases separating them. The chain's CDR3 is CASSDLRVSPLHL. As DNA, the CDR3 is TGTGCCAGCAGTGATCTCAGGGTTTCACCCCTCCACCTT.

This clonotype was observed many times. The chain employs TRBV29-1 and TRBJ1-2, with TRBD1 identical over 7 bases. This CDR3 is built from 13 residues. The V segment lost 5 bases and the J segment 4 bases; nucleotides outside the gene matches: 7. The germline gives CDR1 SQVTM, CDR2 ANQGSEA. For the CDR3, the DNA is TGCAGCGTTACCCGACAGGGTCGCTATGGCTACACCTTC. Residues: CSVTRQGRYGYTF.

In its sample, this clonotype was seen many times. The rearrangement joins TRBV4-1 to TRBJ1-1; maybe TRBD1 (6 bases). Trimming left V 3 bases short and J 0 bases short, with 8 bases between. Germline-derived CDR1 and CDR2 are MGHRA and YSYEKL. The CDR3 has 14 residues. CDR3 region: CASSQGHMNTEAFF. The CDR3 region has the DNA TGCGCCAGCAGCCAGGGACACATGAACACTGAAGCTTTCTTT.

This clonotype was seen at least ten times. This chain links TRBV18 with TRBJ1-5; weak D call: TRBD1 (5 bases). CDR1 is KGHSH, CDR2 LQKENI, per germline. V gave up 2 bases and J gave up 7 bases, with 9 bases separating them. The CDR3 is 13 residues long. CDR3 nucleotides: TGTGCCAGCTCACCAATTCGGGGGCAGCCCCAGCATTTT. It is translated as CASSPIRGQPQHF.

Many counts were recorded for this clonotype. This rearrangement joins TRBV7-8 to TRBJ2-7; D ambiguous. Germline V gene lookup returns CDR1 SGHVS and CDR2 FQNEAQ. The CDR3 is 11 amino acids. Trimming took 1 base from V and 4 from J, leaving 2 bases between them. The CDR3 coding sequence is TGTGCCAGCAGCTTAGAATACGAGCAGTACTTC. Amino acid sequence: CASSLEYEQYF. The entire variable domain, with the rest obtained from reference TRBV7-8 and TRBJ2-7, is as follows: GAGVSQSPRYKVAKRGQDVALRCDPISGHVSLFWYQQALGQGPEFLTYFQNEAQLDKSGLPSDRFFAERPEGSVSTLKIQRTQQEDSAVYLCASSLEYEQYFGPGTRLTVT.